The rows below give T cell receptor beta chains drawn from one sample of a study of shared clonotypes between healthy human individuals. Repertoires were generated with immunoSEQ multiplex PCR, while TCRdb's copy carries only in-frame clones and drops some. The repertoire holds 190,000 or so clones, with 65% to 70% as singletons. The sequencing input was memory CD4+ T cells sorted from blood. The source is a man aged 25 to 40 in good health. The CDR3 runs from the conserved cysteine through the conserved F or W. D genes are given only for firm matches. Size is omitted from some rows. Given values are once, few, many or a class for expanded clones.

j_gene	v_gene	abundance	d_gene	CDR3aa	CDR3nt
TRBJ2-4	TRBV7-8	-	-	CASSPIGLGNIQYF	TGTGCCAGCAGCCCGATAGGACTTGGAAACATTCAGTACTTC
TRBJ1-1	TRBV5-4	-	-	CASSWAGTLNTEAFF	TGTGCCAGCAGTTGGGCCGGGACACTGAACACTGAAGCTTTCTTT
TRBJ2-2	TRBV6-6	-	-	CASSPLRELFF	TGTGCCAGCAGTCCCCTCCGTGAGCTGTTTTTT
TRBJ2-7	TRBV6-1	-	-	CASQVIPYEQYF	TGTGCCAGCCAGGTTATTCCCTACGAGCAGTACTTC
TRBJ1-2	TRBV28	-	-	CASRGGSYTF	TGTGCCAGCAGGGGGGGATCCTACACCTTC
TRBJ2-2	TRBV5-1	-	TRBD2	CASSREPGLVNTGELFF	TGCGCCAGCAGCCGGGAGCCGGGACTAGTTAACACCGGGGAGCTGTTTTTT
TRBJ1-2	TRBV28	-	-	CASRRGGGLNYGYTF	TGTGCCAGCAGGCGCGGGGGCGGTTTGAACTATGGCTACACCTTC
TRBJ1-1	TRBV19	-	TRBD1	CASSAGQSNTEAFF	TGTGCCAGTAGTGCGGGACAGTCGAACACTGAAGCTTTCTTT
TRBJ1-2	TRBV5-4	-	-	CASSLRENYGYTF	TGTGCCAGCAGCTTGCGCGAGAACTATGGCTACACCTTC
TRBJ1-3	TRBV28	-	-	CASSGRGASGNTIYF	TGTGCCAGCAGTGGACGGGGGGCCTCTGGAAACACCATATATTTT
TRBJ1-1	TRBV27	-	-	CASSLVGGTEAFF	TGTGCCAGCAGCTTAGTAGGGGGCACTGAAGCTTTCTTT
TRBJ2-3	TRBV2	-	-	CASRRDLTDTQYF	TGTGCCAGCAGGAGGGACCTCACAGATACGCAGTATTTT
TRBJ1-5	TRBV18	-	-	CASSPTGLSNQPQHF	TGTGCCAGCTCACCTACAGGGCTTAGCAATCAGCCCCAGCATTTT
TRBJ2-1	TRBV7-2	few	TRBD2	CASSSDTGGEQFF	TGTGCCAGCAGCTCCGACACGGGAGGCGAGCAGTTCTTC
TRBJ1-1	TRBV18	-	-	CASSPLVWGVNTEAFF	TGTGCCAGCTCACCATTAGTCTGGGGAGTGAACACTGAAGCTTTCTTT
TRBJ2-7	TRBV5-8	-	-	CASSLVQGTYEQYF	TGTGCCAGCAGCTTGGTACAGGGCACCTACGAGCAGTACTTC
TRBJ2-7	TRBV29-1	few	-	CSVEVGGLGEQYF	TGCAGCGTTGAAGTAGGGGGTCTAGGCGAGCAGTACTTC
TRBJ2-2	TRBV5-4	-	-	CASSLDSNTGELFF	TGTGCCAGCAGCTTGGACAGCAACACCGGGGAGCTGTTTTTT
TRBJ2-3	TRBV10-3	-	-	CAIRDTSTDTQYF	TGTGCCATCCGGGACACAAGCACAGATACGCAGTATTTT
TRBJ2-3	TRBV7-2	-	TRBD2	CASSSWTSGDTDTQYF	TGTGCCAGCAGCTCCTGGACTAGCGGAGACACAGATACGCAGTATTTT
TRBJ2-3	TRBV7-8	-	-	CASSLFGLETDTQYF	TGTGCCAGCAGCTTGTTTGGTTTGGAGACAGATACGCAGTATTTT
TRBJ2-7	TRBV5-5	-	TRBD2	CASSLGSGSGAYEQYF	TGTGCCAGCAGCTTGGGTAGCGGGAGTGGGGCCTACGAGCAGTACTTC
TRBJ2-1	TRBV7-8	-	TRBD2	CASSEVSGSLGNEQFF	TGTGCCAGCAGCGAGGTGAGCGGGAGTCTCGGTAATGAGCAGTTCTTC
TRBJ2-7	TRBV2	-	TRBD1	CASRTGQGYEQYF	TGTGCCAGCAGGACAGGACAGGGGTACGAGCAGTACTTC
TRBJ2-3	TRBV5-1	-	TRBD2	CASSSRPAGDTDTQYF	TGCGCCAGCAGCTCCCGACCAGCGGGGGACACAGATACGCAGTATTTT
TRBJ2-1	TRBV2	-	-	CASKADIQDYNEQFF	TGTGCCAGCAAGGCCGACATTCAGGACTACAATGAGCAGTTCTTC
TRBJ2-7	TRBV15	-	-	CATSRDPQGINEQYF	TGTGCCACCAGCCGAGATCCGCAGGGCATCAACGAGCAGTACTTC
TRBJ2-7	TRBV30	-	-	CALSSIASYEQYF	TGTGCCCTATCTTCTATAGCCTCCTACGAGCAGTACTTC
TRBJ2-7	TRBV11-1	-	-	CASTLGGRNEQYF	TGTGCCAGCACGTTAGGTGGTCGGAATGAGCAGTACTTC
TRBJ2-5	TRBV2	-	-	CASSARGEETQYF	TGTGCCAGCAGTGCAAGAGGGGAAGAGACCCAGTACTTC
TRBJ1-5	TRBV5-3	many	-	CARSLEAGVGQPQHF	TGTGCCAGAAGCTTGGAAGCAGGGGTCGGTCAGCCCCAGCATTTT
TRBJ2-7	TRBV29-1	-	-	CSAQKMTGNYEQYF	TGCAGCGCTCAGAAAATGACAGGAAACTACGAGCAGTACTTC
TRBJ2-1	TRBV5-1	-	TRBD2	CASSLTLATTSGEQFF	TGCGCCAGCAGCTTGACACTAGCGACAACAAGCGGTGAGCAGTTCTTC
TRBJ2-5	TRBV5-4	-	-	CASSLPGEETQYF	TGTGCCAGCAGCTTGCCCGGGGAAGAGACCCAGTACTTC
TRBJ2-1	TRBV25-1	-	-	CASSEWAGSANEQFF	TGTGCCAGCAGTGAATGGGCGGGATCAGCAAATGAGCAGTTCTTC
TRBJ1-4	TRBV5-4	-	TRBD1	CASSSGTGRYEKLFF	TGTGCCAGCAGCTCCGGGACAGGGCGGTACGAAAAACTGTTTTTT
TRBJ1-1	TRBV5-4	-	TRBD1	CASRRQGRDTEAFF	TGTGCCAGCAGGCGACAGGGGAGGGACACTGAAGCTTTCTTT
TRBJ2-4	TRBV2	-	-	CASSEVGVGNIQYF	TGTGCCAGCAGTGAAGTTGGGGTCGGAAACATTCAGTACTTC
TRBJ2-5	TRBV10-2	few	TRBD2	CASSEFGRGTSGRRETQYF	TGCGCCAGCAGTGAGTTCGGCAGAGGGACTAGCGGGAGAAGAGAGACCCAGTACTTC
TRBJ2-7	TRBV5-1	-	-	CASSLEVLYEQCF	TGCGCCAGCAGCCTTGAAGTTCTCTACGAGCAGTGCTTC
TRBJ2-3	TRBV6-1	-	-	CASTLDDTDTQYF	TGTGCCAGCACCTTGGACGACACAGATACGCAGTATTTT